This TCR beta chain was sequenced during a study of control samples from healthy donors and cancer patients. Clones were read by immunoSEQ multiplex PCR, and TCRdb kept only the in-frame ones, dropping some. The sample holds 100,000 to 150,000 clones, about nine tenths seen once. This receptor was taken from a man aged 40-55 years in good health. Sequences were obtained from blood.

As DNA, the CDR3 is TGTGCCAGCAGCCCAGTGAGGGGTCGCCCCTACGAGCAGTACTTC. It translates to CASSPVRGRPYEQYF. The chain joins TRBV5-8 to TRBJ2-7; either TRBD1 or TRBD2 may fit D (5 bases each). Germline V lookup: CDR1 SGHTS, CDR2 YDEGEE. Between the trimmed V and J ends, which lost 4 bases and 2 bases, there was a span of 16 bases. The CDR3 totals 15 residues.